The present T cell receptor beta chain was sequenced within a study of CD8+CD57+ T cells in acquired aplastic anemia. CDR1 is SQVTM, CDR2 ANQGSEA, per germline. The germline V and J ends were trimmed by 3 bases and 0 bases, with 11 bases remaining between them. The CDR3 runs 14 residues. In the case of this clonotype: Its specificity is not known.

Findings of the study overall: The study identified about 30 CD8+ CDR3 sequences shared by patients and controls.

CD8+CD57+ cell expansion, shown by flow cytometry, had occurred in the patients selected for sequencing. Among the patients, none had received any therapy at the time of blood sampling. Genomic DNA was employed as the template in profiling TCR beta VDJ and CDR3. TCRdb reprocessed the reads via MiXCR and lists one record per CDR3 protein. The sample carries some 170,000 distinct CDR3 sequences, around half recorded once. Sequencing input: sorted CD4+, CD8+, or CD8+CD57+ T cells (not recorded which) from PBMCs. The TCR sequence derives from a human donor with aplastic anemia. The V gene is TRBV29-1, the J gene TRBJ1-1, with D possibly matching TRBD1 (6 bases). The CDR3 is CSVDRGQLNTEAFF. The CDR3 DNA reads TGCAGCGTTGACCGGGGGCAACTGAACACTGAAGCTTTCTTT.